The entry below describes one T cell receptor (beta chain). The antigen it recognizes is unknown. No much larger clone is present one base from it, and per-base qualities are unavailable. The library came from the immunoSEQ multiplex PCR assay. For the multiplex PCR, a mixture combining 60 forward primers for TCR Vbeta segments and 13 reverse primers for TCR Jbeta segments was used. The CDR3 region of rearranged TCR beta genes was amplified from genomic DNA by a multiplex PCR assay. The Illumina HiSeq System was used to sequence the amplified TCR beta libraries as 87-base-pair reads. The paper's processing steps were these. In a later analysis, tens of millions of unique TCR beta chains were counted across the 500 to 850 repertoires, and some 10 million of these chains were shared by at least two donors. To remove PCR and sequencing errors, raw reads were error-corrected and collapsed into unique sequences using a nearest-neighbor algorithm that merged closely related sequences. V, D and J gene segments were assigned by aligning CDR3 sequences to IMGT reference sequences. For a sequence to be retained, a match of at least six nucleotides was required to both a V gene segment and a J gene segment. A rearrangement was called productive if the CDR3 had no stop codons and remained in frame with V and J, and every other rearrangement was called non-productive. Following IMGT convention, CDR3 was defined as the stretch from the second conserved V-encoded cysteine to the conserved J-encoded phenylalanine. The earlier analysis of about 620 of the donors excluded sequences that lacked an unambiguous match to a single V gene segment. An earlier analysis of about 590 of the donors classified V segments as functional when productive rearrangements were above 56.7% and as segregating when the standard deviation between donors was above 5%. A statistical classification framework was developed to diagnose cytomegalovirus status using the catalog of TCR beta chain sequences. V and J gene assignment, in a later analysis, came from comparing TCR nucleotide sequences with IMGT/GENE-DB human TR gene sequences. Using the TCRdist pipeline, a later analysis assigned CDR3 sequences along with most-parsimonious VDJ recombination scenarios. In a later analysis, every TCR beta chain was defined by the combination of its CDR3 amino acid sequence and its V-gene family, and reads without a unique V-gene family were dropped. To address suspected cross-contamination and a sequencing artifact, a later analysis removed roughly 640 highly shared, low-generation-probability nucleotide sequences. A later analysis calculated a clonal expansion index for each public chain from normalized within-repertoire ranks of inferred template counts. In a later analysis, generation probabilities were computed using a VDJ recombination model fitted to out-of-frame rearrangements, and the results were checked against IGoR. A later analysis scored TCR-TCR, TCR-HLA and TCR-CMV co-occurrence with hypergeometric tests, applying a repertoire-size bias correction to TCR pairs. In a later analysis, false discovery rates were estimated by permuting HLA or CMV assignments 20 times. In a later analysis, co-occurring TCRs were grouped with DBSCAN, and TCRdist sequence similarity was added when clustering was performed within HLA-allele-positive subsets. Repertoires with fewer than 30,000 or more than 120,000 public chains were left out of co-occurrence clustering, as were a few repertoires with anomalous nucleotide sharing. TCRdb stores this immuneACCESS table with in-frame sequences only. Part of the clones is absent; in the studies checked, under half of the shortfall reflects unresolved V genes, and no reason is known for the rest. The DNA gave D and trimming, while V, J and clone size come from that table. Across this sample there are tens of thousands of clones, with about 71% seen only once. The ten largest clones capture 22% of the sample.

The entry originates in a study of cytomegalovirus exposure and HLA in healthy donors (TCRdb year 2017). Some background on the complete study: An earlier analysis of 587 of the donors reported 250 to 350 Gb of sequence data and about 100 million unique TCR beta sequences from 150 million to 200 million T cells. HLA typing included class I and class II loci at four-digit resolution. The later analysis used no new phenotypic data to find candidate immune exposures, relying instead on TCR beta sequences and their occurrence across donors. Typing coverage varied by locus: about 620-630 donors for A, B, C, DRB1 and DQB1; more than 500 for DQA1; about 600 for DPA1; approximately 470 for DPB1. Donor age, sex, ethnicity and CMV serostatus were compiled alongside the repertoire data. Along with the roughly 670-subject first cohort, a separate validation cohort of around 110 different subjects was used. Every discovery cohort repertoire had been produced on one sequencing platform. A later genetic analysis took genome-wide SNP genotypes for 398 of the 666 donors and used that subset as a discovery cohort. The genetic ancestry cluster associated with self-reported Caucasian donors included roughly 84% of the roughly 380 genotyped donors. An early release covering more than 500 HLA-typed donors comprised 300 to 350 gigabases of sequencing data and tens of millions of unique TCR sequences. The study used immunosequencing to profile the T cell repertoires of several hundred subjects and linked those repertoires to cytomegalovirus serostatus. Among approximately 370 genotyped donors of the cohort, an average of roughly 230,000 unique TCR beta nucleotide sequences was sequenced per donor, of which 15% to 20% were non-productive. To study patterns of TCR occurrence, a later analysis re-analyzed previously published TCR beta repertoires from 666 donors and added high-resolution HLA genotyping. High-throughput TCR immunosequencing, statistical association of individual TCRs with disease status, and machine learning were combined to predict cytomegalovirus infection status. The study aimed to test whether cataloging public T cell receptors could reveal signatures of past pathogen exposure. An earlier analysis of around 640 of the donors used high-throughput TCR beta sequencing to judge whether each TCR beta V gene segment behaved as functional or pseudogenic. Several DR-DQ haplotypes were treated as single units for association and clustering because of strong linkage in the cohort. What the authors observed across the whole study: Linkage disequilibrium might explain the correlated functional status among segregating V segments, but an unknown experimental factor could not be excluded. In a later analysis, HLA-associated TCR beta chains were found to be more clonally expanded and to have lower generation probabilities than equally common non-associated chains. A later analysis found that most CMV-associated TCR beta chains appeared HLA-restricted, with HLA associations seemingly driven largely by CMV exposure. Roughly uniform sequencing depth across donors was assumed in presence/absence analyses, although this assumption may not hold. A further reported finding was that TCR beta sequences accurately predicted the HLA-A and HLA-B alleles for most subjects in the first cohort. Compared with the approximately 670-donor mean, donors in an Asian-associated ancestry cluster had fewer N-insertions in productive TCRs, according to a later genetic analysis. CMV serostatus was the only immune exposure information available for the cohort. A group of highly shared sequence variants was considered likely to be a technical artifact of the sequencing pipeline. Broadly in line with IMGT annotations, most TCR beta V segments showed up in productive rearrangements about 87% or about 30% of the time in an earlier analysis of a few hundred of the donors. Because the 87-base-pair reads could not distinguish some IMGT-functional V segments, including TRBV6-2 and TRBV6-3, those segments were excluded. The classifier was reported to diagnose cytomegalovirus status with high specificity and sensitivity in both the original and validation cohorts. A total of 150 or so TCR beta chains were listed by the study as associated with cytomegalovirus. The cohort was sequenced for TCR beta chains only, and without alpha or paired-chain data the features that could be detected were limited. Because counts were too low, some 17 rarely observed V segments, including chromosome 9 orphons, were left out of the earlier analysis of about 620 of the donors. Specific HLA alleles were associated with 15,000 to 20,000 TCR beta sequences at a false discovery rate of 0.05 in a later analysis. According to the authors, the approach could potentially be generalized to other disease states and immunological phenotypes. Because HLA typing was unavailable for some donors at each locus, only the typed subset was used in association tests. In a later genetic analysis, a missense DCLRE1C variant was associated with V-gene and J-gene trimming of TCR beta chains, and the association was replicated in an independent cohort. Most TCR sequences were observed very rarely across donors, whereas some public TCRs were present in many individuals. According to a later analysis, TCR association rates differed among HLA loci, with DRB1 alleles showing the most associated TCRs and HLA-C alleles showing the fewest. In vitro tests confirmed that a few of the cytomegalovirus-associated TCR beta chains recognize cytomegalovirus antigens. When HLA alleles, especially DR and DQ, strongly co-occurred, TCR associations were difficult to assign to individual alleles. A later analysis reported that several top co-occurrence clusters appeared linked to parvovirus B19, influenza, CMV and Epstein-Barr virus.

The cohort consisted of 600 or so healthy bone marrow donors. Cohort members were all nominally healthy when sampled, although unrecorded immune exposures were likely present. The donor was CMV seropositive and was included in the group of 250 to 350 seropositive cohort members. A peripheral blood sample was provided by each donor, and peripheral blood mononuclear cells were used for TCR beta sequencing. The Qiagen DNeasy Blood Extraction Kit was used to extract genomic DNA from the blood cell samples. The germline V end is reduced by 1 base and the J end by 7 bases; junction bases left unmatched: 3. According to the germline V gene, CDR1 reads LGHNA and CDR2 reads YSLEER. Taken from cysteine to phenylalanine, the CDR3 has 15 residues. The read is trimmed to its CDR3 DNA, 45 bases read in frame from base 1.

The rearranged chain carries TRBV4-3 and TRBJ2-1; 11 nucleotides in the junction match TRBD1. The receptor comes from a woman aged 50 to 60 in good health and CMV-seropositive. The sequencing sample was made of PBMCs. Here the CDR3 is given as CASSQGTGGGNEQFF. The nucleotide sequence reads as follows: TGCGCCAGCAGCCAAGGGACAGGGGGCGGAAATGAGCAGTTCTTC.